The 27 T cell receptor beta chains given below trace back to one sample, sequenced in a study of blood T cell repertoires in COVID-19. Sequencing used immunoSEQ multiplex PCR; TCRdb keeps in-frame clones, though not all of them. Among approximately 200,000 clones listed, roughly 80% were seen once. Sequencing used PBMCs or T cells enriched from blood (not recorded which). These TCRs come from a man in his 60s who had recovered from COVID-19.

CDR3 sequence reads: CASSLARDRGDNSPLHF. The CDR3 coding sequence is TGCGCCAGCAGCCTCGCCCGGGACAGGGGCGATAATTCACCCCTCCACTTT. The chain has TRBV5-1 and TRBJ1-6; TRBD1 agrees at 10 bases. This CDR3 has 17 amino acids. Germline lookup yields CDR1 SGHRS and CDR2 YFSETQ. The junction had 9 bases not matched to a gene; V was cut back by 4 bases and J by 5 bases.

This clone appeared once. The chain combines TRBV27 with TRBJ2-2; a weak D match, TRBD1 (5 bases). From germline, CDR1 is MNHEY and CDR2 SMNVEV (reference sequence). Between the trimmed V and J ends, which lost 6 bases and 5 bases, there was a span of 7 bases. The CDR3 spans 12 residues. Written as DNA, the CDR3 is TGTGCCAGCAGCAGGGATACCGGGGAGCTGTTTTTT. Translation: CASSRDTGELFF.

The CDR3 DNA is TGTGCCAGTTCGGGACAGAGAAACGGTGAGCAGTTCTTC. It encodes CASSGQRNGEQFF. This chain uses TRBV19 with TRBJ2-1; 7 bases line up with TRBD1. The V segment lost 8 bases and the J segment 9 bases; nucleotides outside the gene matches: 10. The germline V gene encodes CDR1 LNHDA and CDR2 SQIVND (reference sequence). The CDR3 totals 13 residues.

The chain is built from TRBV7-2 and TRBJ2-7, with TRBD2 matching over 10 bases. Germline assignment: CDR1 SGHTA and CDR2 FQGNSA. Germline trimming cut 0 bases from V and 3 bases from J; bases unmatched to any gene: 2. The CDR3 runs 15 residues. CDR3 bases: TGTGCCAGCAGCTTAGCACTAGCGGGGATCTACGAGCAGTACTTC. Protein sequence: CASSLALAGIYEQYF.

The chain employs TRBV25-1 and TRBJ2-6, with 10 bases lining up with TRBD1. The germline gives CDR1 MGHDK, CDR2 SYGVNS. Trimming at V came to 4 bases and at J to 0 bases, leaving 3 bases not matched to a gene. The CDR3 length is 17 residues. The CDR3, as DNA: TGTGCCAGCAGTGCCCGGGACAGGGGCTCTGGGGCCAACGTCCTGACTTTC. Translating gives CASSARDRGSGANVLTF.

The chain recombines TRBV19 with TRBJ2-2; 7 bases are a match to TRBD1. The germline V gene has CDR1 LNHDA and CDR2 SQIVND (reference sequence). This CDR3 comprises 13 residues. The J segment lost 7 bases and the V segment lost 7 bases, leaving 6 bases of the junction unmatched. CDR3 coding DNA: TGTGCCAGTATTGAGGGGGCCGGCGGGGAGCTGTTTTTT. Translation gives CASIEGAGGELFF.

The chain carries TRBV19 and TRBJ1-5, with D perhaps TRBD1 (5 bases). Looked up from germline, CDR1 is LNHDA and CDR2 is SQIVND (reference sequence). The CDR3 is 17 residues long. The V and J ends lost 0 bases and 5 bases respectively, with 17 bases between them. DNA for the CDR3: TGTGCCAGTAGTATAGATCGGGGAGGGGCCGATGATCAGCCCCAGCATTTT. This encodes CASSIDRGGADDQPQHF.

The CDR3 DNA sequence: TGTGCCAGCAGCCAAGTACAGGGGTCCTACGAGCAGTACTTC. Its protein product is CASSQVQGSYEQYF. The chain couples TRBV3-1 (or the pseudogene TRBV3-2) to TRBJ2-7, with 7 bases identical to TRBD1. Per germline, CDR1 LGHDT and CDR2 YNNKEL (reference sequence). The CDR3 is made up of 14 amino acids. Trimming at V came to 1 base and at J to 1 base, leaving 1 base not matched to a gene.

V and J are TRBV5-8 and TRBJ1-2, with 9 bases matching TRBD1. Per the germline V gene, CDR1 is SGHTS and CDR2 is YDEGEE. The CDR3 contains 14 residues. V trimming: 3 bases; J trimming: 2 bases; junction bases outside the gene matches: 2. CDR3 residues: CASSWTGDNYGYTF. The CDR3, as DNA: TGTGCCAGCAGCTGGACAGGGGACAACTATGGCTACACCTTC.

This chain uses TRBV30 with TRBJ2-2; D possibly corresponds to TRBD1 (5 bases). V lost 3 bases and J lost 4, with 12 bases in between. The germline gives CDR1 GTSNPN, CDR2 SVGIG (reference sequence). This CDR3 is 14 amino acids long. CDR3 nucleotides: TGTGCCTGGAGCAGGGTCTACTCCACCGGGGAGCTGTTTTTT. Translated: CAWSRVYSTGELFF. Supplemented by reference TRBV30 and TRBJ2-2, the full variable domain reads SQTIHQWPATLVQPVGSPLSLECTVEGTSNPNLYWYRQAAGRGLQLLFYSVGIGQISSEVPQNLSASRPQDRQFILSSKKLLLSDSGFYLCAWSRVYSTGELFFGEGSRLTVL.

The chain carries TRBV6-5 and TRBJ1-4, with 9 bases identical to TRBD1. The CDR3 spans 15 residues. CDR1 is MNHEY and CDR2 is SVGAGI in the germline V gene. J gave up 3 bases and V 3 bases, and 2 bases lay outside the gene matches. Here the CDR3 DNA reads TGTGCCAGCAGTTATGGACAGGGGTCTAATGAAAAACTGTTTTTT. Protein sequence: CASSYGQGSNEKLFF.

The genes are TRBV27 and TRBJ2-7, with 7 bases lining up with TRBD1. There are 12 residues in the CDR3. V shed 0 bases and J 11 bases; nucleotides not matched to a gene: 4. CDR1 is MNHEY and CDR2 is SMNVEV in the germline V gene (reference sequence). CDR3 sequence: CASSLSTGVKYF. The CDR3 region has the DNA TGTGCCAGCAGTTTATCCACAGGGGTCAAGTACTTC.

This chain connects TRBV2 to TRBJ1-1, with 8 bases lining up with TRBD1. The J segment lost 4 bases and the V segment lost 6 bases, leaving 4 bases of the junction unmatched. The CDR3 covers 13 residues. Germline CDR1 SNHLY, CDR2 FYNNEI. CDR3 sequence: CASRSDRGTEAFF. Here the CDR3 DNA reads TGTGCCAGCAGGTCAGACAGGGGCACTGAAGCTTTCTTT.

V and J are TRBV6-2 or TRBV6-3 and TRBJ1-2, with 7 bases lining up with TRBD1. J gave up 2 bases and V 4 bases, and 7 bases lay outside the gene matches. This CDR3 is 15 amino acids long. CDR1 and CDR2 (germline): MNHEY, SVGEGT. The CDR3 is CASSSPTGTNYGYTF. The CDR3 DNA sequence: TGTGCCAGCAGTTCCCCGACAGGGACCAACTATGGCTACACCTTC.

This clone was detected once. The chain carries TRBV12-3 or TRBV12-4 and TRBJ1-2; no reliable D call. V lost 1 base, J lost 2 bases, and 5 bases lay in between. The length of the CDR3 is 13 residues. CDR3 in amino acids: CASSLEENYGYTF. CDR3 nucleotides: TGTGCCAGCAGTTTAGAAGAGAACTATGGCTACACCTTC.

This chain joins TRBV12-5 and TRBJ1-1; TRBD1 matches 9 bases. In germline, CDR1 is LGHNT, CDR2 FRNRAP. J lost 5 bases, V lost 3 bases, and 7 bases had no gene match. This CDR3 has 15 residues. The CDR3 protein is CASGFTTGGLTEAFF. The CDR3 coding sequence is TGTGCTAGTGGTTTTACTACAGGGGGCTTGACTGAAGCTTTCTTT.

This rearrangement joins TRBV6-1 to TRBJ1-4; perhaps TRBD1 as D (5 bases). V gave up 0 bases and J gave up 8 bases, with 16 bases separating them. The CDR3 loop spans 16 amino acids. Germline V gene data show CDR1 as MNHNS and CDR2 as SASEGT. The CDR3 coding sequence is TGTGCCAGCAGTGAAGCGCGGGGGGACCGGCGCGAAAAACTGTTTTTT. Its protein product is CASSEARGDRREKLFF.

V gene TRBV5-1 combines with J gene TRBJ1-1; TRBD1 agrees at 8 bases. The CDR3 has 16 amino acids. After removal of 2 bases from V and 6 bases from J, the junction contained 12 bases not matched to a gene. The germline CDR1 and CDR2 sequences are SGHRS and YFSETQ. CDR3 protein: CASSFETANRGAEAFF. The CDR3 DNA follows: TGCGCCAGCAGCTTCGAGACAGCTAACAGGGGGGCTGAAGCTTTCTTT.

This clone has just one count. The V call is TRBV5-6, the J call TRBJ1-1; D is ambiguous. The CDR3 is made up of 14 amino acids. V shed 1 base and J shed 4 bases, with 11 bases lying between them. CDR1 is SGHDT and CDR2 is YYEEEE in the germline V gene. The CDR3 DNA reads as TGTGCCAGCAGCTTGCCGGGAGAGATCACTGAAGCTTTCTTT. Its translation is CASSLPGEITEAFF. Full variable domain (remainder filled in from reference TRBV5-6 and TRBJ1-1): DAGVTQSPTHLIKTRGQQVTLRCSPKSGHDTVSWYQQALGQGPQFIFQYYEEEERQRGNFPDRFSGHQFPNYSSELNVNALLLGDSALYLCASSLPGEITEAFFGQGTRLTVV.

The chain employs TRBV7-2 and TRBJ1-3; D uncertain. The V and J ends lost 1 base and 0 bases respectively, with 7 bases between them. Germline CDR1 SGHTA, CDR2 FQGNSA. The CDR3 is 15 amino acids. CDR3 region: CASSLEAASGNTIYF. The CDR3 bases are TGTGCCAGCAGCTTAGAAGCGGCCTCTGGAAACACCATATATTTT.

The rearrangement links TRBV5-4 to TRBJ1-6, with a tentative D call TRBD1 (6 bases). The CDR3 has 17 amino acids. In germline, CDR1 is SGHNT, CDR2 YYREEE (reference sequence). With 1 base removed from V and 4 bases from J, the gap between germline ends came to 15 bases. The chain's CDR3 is CASSLNRVGGYNSPLHF. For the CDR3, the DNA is TGTGCCAGCAGCTTGAACAGGGTCGGTGGGTATAATTCACCCCTCCACTTT.

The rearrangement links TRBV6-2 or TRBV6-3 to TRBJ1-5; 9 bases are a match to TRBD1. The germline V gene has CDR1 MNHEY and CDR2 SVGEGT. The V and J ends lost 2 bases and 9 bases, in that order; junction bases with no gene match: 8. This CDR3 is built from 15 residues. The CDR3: CASSYGGQGQGPQHF. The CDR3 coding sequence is TGTGCCAGCAGTTACGGGGGACAGGGCCAGGGGCCCCAGCATTTT.

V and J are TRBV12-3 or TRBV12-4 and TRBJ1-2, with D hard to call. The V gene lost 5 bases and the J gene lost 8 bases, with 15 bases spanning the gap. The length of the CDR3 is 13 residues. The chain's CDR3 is CASSSLSRLGYTF. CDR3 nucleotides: TGTGCCAGCAGTAGCCTGTCCCGCTTGGGCTACACCTTC.

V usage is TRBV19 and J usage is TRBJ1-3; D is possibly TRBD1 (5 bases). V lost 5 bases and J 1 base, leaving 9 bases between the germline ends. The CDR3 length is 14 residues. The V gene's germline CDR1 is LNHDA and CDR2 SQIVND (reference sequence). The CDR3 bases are TGTGCCAGTAGTTCAGGGAGGTCTGGAAACACCATATATTTT. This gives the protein CASSSGRSGNTIYF.

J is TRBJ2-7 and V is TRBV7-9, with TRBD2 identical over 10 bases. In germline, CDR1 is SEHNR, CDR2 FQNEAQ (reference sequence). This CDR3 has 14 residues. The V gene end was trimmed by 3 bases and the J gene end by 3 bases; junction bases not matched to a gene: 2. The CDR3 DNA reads TGTGCCAGCAGCTTTCTAGCGGGGGACTACGAGCAGTACTTC. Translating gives CASSFLAGDYEQYF.

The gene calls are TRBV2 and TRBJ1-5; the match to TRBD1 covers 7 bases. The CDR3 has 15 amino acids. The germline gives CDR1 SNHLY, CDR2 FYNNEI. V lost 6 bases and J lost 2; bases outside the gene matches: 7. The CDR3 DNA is TGTGCCAGCAGACAGGCGCAGGGGGGCAATCAGCCCCAGCATTTT. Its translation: CASRQAQGGNQPQHF.

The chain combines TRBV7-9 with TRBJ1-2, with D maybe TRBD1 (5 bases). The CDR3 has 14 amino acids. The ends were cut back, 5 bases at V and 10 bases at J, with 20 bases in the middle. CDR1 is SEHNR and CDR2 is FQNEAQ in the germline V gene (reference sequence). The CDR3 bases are TGTGCCAGCAGCCCCACCGCCGACCAGGGAATCTACACCTTC. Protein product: CASSPTADQGIYTF. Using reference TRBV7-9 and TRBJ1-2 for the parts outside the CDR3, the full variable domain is DTGVSQNPRHKITKRGQNVTFRCDPISEHNRLYWYRQTLGQGPEFLTYFQNEAQLEKSRLLSDRFSAERPKGSFSTLEIQRTEQGDSAMYLCASSPTADQGIYTFGSGTRLTVV.